A selection of T cell receptor beta chains follows, all from one sample in a study of CD8 T cells in ankylosing spondylitis. One entry per CDR3 protein, called by TCRdb with MiXCR from the 5' RACE reads. Of some 87,000 distinct CDR3 sequences in the sample, around 25% were seen once. The source material was blood, either unsorted or a sorted T cell fraction (not recorded which). The receptor source for this set is a male donor with ankylosing spondylitis or in good health (not recorded which). Each CDR3 is given with its conserved first and last residue.

v_call	cdr3_aa
TRBV20-1	CSSLRAGANTGELFF
TRBV2	CASDRGKTAQPQHF
TRBV6-6	CASSYLGPDTQYF
TRBV12-3/TRBV12-4	CASRRTGGLEYF
TRBV7-3	CASSLNGGQVEAFF
TRBV20-1	CSASPGSDFYNEQFF
TRBV20-1	CSAYKQGYIGNTIYF
TRBV7-2	CASSPGTGQQETQYF
TRBV20-1	CSASYANYGYTF
TRBV29-1	CSVELADTQYF
TRBV3-1	CASSSRGGRTIDEQFF
TRBV5-1	CASSPHYLAGAVYEQFF
TRBV7-3	CASSFQPDMNTEAFF
TRBV5-1	CASSFDGYEQYF
TRBV5-1	CASSLVASGTGELFF
TRBV18	CASKLAGQTTDTQYF
TRBV20-1	CSARDWRGPYEQYF
TRBV4-1	CASSQDQPGEKLFF
TRBV20-1	CSARDGAGGLFAQYF
TRBV7-2	CASSSGQGSNQPQHF
TRBV12-3/TRBV12-4	CASSFGETAEGNGYTF
TRBV6-1	CASTVGGDYGYTF
TRBV5-1	CASSFRDREDEQFF
TRBV6-1	CASSLGLAGDEQFF
TRBV5-1	CASSVTSGRAIEQFF
TRBV5-1	CASSGGSQETQYF
TRBV6-1	CASSELGAGELFF
TRBV15	CATSRAGVSYEQYF
TRBV20-1	CSATHSGNEQFF
TRBV4-2	CASSQDVGTHEAFF
TRBV10-1	CASSPGQSIYEQYF
TRBV6-1	CASRRGIRITEAFF
TRBV20-1	CSASKRRPHEQYF